The T cell receptor beta chain under discussion was sequenced for a study of Tregs in tolerant kidney transplant recipients. Across the whole study: Sorting used antibodies to exclude donor cells.

To note about this clone: Its antigen is unknown.

Broader study findings: Tregs expanded with activated donor B cells seemed most donor-specific. Few patients were studied, so findings need validation in larger groups.

Libraries were prepared by immunoSEQ multiplex PCR; TCRdb keeps only in-frame clonotypes and omits some of them. The sample records approximately 41,000 clones, nearly 97% being singletons. This sequence originates from a human donor in good health. What was sequenced was Tregs from blood cultured with allogeneic cells.

CDR3 bases: TGTGCCAGCAGCCCCCTGAGCTCCCCCCTCCACTTT. This gives the protein CASSPLSSPLHF. The chain links TRBV13 to TRBJ1-6; D remains ambiguous. CDR1 is PRHDT, CDR2 FYEKMQ, per germline (reference sequence). The CDR3 spans 12 residues. Trimming cost V 5 bases and J 13 bases, with 12 bases left between them.